This TCR beta chain comes out of a study of blood T cells in healthy people across ages. V was cut by 6 bases and J by 2 bases, with 16 bases left in between. The V gene's germline CDR1 is DFQATT and CDR2 SNEGSKA (reference sequence). The CDR3 length is 14 residues. Together with a sample-barcoded 5' primer, a J-beta primer mix was included in a second PCR lasting about 6 to 12 cycles. TCRdb processed the 5' RACE reads anew with MiXCR; each CDR3 protein has one entry. The data contain hundreds of thousands of distinct CDR3 sequences, roughly 52% of them singletons. Input material: blood. The clonotype originates from a man aged 25 to 40 in good health. The chain links TRBV20-1 to TRBJ1-1; the D is unclear. As DNA, the CDR3 is TGCAGTGCCAACCTGGGTGGAGTTAACACTGAAGCTTTCTTT. This sequence encodes CSANLGGVNTEAFF.